The clone carrying this T cell receptor (beta chain) was picked up a small number of times. Its antigen is unidentified. TCRdb recomputed calls from the reads with MiXCR, one row per CDR3 protein. Altogether about a million distinct CDR3 sequences are present, approximately 31% being singletons, with the ten largest covering around an eighth. This sample is part of a study of T cell repertoires in cytomegalovirus infection. Whole-study context: It was the public TCR beta signatures that indicated both CMV infection and matching HLA type.

CDR3 size: 15 residues. Trimming took 2 bases from V and 5 from J, leaving 14 bases between them. The V gene's germline CDR1 is SGHNT and CDR2 YYREEE (reference sequence). This chain links TRBV5-4 with TRBJ2-1; maybe TRBD1 (6 bases). The origin of this receptor is a human donor in good health (CMV status not recorded). Some clones in this sample may be carry-over from other donors' samples. The source was cultured CD8+ T cells from PBMCs, collected from culture after CMV antigen stimulation. The CDR3 DNA is TGTGCCAGCAGCTTTATAGGACAGAGGAACAATGAGCAGTTCTTC. It is translated as CASSFIGQRNNEQFF.